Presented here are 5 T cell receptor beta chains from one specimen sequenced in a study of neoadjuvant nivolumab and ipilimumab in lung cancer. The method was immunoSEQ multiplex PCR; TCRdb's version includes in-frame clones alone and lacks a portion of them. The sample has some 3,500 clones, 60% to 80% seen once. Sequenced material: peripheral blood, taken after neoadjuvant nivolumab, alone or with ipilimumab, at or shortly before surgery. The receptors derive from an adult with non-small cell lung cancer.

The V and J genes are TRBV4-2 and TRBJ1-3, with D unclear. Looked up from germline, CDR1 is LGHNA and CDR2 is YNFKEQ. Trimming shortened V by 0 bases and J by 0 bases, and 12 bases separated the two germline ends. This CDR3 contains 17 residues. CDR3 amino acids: CASSQDHVSGSGNTIYF. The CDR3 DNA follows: TGTGCCAGCAGCCAAGATCATGTGTCTGGCTCTGGAAACACCATATATTTT.

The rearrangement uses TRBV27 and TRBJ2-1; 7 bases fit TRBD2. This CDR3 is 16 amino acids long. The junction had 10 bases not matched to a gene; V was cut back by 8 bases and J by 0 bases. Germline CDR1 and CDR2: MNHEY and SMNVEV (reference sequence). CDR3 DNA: TGTGCCAGCTCCACTAGCGTTGGCGGCTCCTACAATGAGCAGTTCTTC. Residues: CASSTSVGGSYNEQFF.

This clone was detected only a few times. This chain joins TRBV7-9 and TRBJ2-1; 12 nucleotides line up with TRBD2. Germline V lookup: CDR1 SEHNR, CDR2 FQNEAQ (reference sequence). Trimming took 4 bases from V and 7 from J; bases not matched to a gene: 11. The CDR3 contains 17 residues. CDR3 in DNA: TGTGCCAGCAGCTCAAGGTGGACTAGCGGGAAGGAAAATGAGCAGTTCTTC. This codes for CASSSRWTSGKENEQFF.

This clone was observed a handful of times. The CDR3 sequence is CATSPGGSSYNEQFF. CDR3 in DNA: TGTGCCACCAGCCCGGGAGGGAGCTCCTACAATGAGCAGTTCTTC. J is TRBJ2-1 and V is TRBV15; TRBD2 agrees at 8 bases. The CDR3 covers 15 residues. Per the germline V gene, CDR1 is LNHNV and CDR2 is YYDKDF (reference sequence). The V and J ends lost 5 bases and 0 bases, in that order; junction bases with no gene match: 3.

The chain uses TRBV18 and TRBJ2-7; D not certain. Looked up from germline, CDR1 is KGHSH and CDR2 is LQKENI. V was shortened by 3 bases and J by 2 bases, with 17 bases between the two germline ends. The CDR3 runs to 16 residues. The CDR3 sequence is CASSPTPGGGAYEQYF. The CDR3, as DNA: TGTGCCAGCTCACCTACCCCAGGTGGTGGGGCCTACGAGCAGTACTTC.